One TCR beta chain is described in this entry. This record belongs to a study of blood T cell repertoires in COVID-19. Methods used by the authors: Amplifying reference gene primers gave estimates of nucleated cell counts. Some clones are missing from TCRdb's copy, which holds only in-frame ones; the method was immunoSEQ multiplex PCR. Clonal size and the V and J genes are those of that table, whereas D and trimming came from the DNA. The sample consists of some 200,000 clones, 89% of them appearing once. The germline V and J ends were trimmed by 8 bases and 2 bases, with 23 bases remaining between them. Germline V gene lookup returns CDR1 SNHLY and CDR2 FYNNEI. This CDR3 contains 17 residues. Assignment of participants to cohorts was predicated upon participant-reported clinical history. Cohort 3 recovery required two negative PCRs, clearance, or symptom resolution.

Specimen: PBMCs or T cells enriched from blood (not recorded which). The TCR originated in a woman between 18 and 29 years old who had recovered from COVID-19. The V gene is TRBV2, the J gene TRBJ2-3, with D perhaps TRBD2 (6 bases). In DNA form, the CDR3 reads TGTGCCAGCGGTGTACCTAGGGCCGCGGGAAACACAGATACGCAGTATTTT. The encoded protein is CASGVPRAAGNTDTQYF.